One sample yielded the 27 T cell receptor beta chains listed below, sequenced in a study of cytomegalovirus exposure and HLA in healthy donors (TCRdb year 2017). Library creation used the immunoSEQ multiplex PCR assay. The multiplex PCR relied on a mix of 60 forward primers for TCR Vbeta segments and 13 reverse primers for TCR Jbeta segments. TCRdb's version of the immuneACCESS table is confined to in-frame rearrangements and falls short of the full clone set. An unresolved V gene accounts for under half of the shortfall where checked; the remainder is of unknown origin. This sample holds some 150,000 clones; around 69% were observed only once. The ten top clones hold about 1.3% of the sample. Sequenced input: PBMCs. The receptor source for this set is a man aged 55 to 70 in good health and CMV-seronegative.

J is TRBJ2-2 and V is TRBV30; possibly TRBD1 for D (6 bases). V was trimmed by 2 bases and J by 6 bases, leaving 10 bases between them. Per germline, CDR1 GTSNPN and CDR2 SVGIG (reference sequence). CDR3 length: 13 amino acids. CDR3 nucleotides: TGTGCCTGGAGTAGAAACAGGGCCGGGGAGCTGTTTTTT. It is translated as CAWSRNRAGELFF.

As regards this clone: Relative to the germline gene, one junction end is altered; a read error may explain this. Here the CDR3 DNA reads TGTTCCAGCAGCCCAGCAGGGGCCTCTACAGATACGCAGTATTTT. It codes for CSSSPAGASTDTQYF. The chain carries TRBV7-9 and TRBJ2-3; possible D gene TRBD1, 6 bases. CDR1 SEHNR and CDR2 FQNEAQ come from the germline V gene (reference sequence). The CDR3 extends over 15 amino acids.

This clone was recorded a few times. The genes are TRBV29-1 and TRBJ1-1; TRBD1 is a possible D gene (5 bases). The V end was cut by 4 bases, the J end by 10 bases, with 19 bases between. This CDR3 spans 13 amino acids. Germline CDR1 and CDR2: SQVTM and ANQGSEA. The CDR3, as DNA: TGCAGCGTTGGCGAGGACGGGACGGGGGGAGCTTTCTTT. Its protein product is CSVGEDGTGGAFF.

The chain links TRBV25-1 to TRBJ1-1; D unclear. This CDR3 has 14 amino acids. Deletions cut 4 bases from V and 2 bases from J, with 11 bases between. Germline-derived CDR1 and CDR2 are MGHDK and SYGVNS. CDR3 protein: CASSAPGYNTEAFF. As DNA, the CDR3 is TGTGCCAGCAGTGCCCCCGGGTACAACACTGAAGCTTTCTTT. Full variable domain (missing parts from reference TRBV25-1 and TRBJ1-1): EADIYQTPRYLVIGTGKKITLECSQTMGHDKMYWYQQDPGMELHLIHYSYGVNSTEKGDLSSESTVSRIRTEHFPLTLESARPSHTSQYLCASSAPGYNTEAFFGQGTRLTVV.

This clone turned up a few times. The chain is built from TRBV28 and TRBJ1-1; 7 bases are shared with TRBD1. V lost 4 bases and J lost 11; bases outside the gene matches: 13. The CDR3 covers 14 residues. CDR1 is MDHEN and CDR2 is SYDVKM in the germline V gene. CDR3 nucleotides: TGTGCCAGCAGTTCGGGACAGTTGACTAAGGCCGCTTTCTTT. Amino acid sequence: CASSSGQLTKAAFF.

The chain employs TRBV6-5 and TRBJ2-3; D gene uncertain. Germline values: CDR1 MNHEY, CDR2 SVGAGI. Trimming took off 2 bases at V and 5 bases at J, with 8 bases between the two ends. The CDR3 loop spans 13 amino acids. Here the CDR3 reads CASSYRVRDTQYF. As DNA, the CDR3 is TGTGCCAGCAGTTACCGGGTGCGAGATACGCAGTATTTT.

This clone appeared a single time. The CDR3 DNA follows: TGTGCCAGCAGTGGGACAGGACAGGGGGCTCGAAACATTCAGTACTTC. Amino acids: CASSGTGQGARNIQYF. The chain is built from TRBV25-1 and TRBJ2-4; 11 positions match TRBD1. From germline, CDR1 is MGHDK and CDR2 SYGVNS. J lost 6 bases, V lost 4 bases, and 8 bases had no gene match. The CDR3 sequence is 16 residues long. The full variable domain, with the rest looked up from reference TRBV25-1 and TRBJ2-4, is EADIYQTPRYLVIGTGKKITLECSQTMGHDKMYWYQQDPGMELHLIHYSYGVNSTEKGDLSSESTVSRIRTEHFPLTLESARPSHTSQYLCASSGTGQGARNIQYFGAGTRLSVL.

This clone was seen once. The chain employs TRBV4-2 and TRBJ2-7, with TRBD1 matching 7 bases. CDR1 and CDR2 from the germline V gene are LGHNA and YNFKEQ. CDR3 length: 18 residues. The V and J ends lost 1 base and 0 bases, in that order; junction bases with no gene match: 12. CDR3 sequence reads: CASSQAGIRDSRSYEQYF. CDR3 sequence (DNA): TGTGCCAGCAGCCAAGCAGGTATTCGGGACAGCCGCTCCTACGAGCAGTACTTC.

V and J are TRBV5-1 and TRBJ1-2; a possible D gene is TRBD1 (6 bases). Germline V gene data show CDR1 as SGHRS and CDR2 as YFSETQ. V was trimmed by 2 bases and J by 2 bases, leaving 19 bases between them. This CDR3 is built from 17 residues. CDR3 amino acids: CASSFSRDTAFNYGYTF. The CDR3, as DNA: TGCGCCAGCAGCTTTTCACGGGACACAGCATTCAACTATGGCTACACCTTC.

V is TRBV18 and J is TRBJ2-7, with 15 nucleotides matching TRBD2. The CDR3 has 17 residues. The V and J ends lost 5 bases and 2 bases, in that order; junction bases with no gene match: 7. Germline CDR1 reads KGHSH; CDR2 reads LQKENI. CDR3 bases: TGTGCCAGCTCAAAAGGACTAGCGGGAGGGCCTCCCTACGAGCAGTACTTC. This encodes CASSKGLAGGPPYEQYF.

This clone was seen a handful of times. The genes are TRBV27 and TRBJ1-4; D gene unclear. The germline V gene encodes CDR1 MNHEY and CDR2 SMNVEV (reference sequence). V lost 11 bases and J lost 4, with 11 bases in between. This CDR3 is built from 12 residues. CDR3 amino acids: CARIRVNEKLFF. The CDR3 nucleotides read TGTGCCCGCATTCGGGTTAATGAAAAACTGTTTTTT.

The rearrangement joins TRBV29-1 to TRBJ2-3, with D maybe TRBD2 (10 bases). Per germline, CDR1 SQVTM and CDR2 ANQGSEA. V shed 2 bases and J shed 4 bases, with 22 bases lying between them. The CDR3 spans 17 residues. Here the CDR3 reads CSVENRGPLAGPDTQYF. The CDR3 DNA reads TGCAGCGTTGAAAACAGGGGGCCACTAGCGGGACCAGATACGCAGTATTTT.

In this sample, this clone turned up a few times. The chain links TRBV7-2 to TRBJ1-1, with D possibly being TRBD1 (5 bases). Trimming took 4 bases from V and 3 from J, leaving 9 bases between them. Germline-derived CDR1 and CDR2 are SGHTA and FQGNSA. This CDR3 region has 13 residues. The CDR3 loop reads CASSSQGDTEAFF. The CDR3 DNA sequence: TGTGCCAGCAGCTCCCAAGGGGACACTGAAGCTTTCTTT.

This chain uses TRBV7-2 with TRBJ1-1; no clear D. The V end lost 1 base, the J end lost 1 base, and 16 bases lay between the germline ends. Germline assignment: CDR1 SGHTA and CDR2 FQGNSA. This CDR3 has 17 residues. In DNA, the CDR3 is TGTGCCAGCAGCTTAGAACCCTGGACTCAATCGAACACTGAAGCTTTCTTT. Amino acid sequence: CASSLEPWTQSNTEAFF.

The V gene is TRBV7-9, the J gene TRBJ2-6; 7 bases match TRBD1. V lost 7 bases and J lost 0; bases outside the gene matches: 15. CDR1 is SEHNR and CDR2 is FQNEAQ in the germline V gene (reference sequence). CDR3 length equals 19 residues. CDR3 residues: CASIPGVYRGPSGANVLTF. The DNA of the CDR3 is TGTGCCAGCATCCCCGGGGTCTACAGGGGCCCCTCTGGGGCCAACGTCCTGACTTTC.

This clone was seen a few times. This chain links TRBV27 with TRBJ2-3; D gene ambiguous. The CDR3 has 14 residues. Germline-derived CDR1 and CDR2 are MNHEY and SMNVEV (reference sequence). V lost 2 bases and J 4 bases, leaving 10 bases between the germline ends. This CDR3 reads CASSLGPASDTQYF. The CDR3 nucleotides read TGTGCCAGCAGTTTAGGCCCCGCATCAGATACGCAGTATTTT.

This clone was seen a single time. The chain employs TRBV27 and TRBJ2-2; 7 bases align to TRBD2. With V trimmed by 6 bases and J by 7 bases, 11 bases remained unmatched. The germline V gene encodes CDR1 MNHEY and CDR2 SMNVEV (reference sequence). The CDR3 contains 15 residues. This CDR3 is CASRPFGLEGGELFF. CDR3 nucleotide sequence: TGTGCCAGCAGGCCATTCGGACTAGAGGGCGGGGAGCTGTTTTTT.

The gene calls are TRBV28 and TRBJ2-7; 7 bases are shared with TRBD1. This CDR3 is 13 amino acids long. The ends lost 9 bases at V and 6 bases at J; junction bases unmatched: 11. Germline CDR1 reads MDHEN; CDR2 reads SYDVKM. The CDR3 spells CASRQGPLVEQYF. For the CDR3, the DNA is TGTGCCAGTCGACAGGGTCCCTTGGTCGAGCAGTACTTC.

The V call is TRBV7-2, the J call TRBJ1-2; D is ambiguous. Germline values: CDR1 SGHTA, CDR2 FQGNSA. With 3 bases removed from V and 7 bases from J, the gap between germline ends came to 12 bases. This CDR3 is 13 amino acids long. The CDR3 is CASSLGRGGGYTF. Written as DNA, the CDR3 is TGTGCCAGCAGCTTGGGCAGAGGAGGTGGCTACACCTTC.

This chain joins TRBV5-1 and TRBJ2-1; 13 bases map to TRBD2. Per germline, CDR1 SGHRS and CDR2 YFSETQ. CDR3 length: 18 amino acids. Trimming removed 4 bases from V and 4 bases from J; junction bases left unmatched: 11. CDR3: CASSPDLTSGRSYNEQFF. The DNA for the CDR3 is TGCGCCAGCAGCCCGGACTTGACTAGCGGGAGGTCGTACAATGAGCAGTTCTTC.

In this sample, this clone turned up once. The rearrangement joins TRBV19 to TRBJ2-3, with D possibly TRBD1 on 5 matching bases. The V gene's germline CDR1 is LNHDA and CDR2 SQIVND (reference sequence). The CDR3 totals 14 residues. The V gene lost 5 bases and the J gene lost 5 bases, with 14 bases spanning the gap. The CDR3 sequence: CASSDGALRDTQYF. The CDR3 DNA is TGTGCCAGTAGTGATGGGGCACTGAGAGATACGCAGTATTTT.

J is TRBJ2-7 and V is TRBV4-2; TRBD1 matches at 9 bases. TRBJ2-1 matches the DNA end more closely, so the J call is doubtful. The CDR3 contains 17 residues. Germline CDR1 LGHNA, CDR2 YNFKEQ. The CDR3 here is CASSQGQGELLYNEQFF. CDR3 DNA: TGTGCCAGCAGCCAAGGACAGGGGGAACTTCTCTACAATGAGCAGTTCTTC.

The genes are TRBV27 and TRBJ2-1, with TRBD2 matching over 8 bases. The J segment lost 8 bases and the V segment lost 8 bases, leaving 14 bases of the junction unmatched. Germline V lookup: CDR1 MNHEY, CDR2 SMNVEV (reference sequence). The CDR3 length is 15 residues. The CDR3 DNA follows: TGTGCCAGCTGGCTGGGGGTAGCGGGATGGGATGAGCAGTTCTTC. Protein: CASWLGVAGWDEQFF.

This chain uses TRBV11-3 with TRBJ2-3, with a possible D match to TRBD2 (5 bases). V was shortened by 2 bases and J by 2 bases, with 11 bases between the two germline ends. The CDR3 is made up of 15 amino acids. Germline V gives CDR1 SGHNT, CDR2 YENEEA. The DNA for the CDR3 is TGTGCCAGCAGCTTAAGTACTAGTACCACAGATACGCAGTATTTT. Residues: CASSLSTSTTDTQYF.

This chain's CDR3 is CAWSDLPLAGGRDTQYF. CDR3 bases: TGTGCCTGGAGTGATCTTCCACTAGCGGGGGGTAGAGATACGCAGTATTTT. The chain uses TRBV30 and TRBJ2-3; 12 nucleotides agree with TRBD2. With 1 base clipped from V and 5 bases from J, the junction kept 10 bases outside the gene matches. CDR3 length equals 17 residues. CDR1 is GTSNPN, CDR2 SVGIG, per germline (reference sequence). The whole variable domain, remainder taken from reference TRBV30 and TRBJ2-3, is SQTIHQWPATLVQPVGSPLSLECTVEGTSNPNLYWYRQAAGRGLQLLFYSVGIGQISSEVPQNLSASRPQDRQFILSSKKLLLSDSGFYLCAWSDLPLAGGRDTQYFGPGTRLTVL.

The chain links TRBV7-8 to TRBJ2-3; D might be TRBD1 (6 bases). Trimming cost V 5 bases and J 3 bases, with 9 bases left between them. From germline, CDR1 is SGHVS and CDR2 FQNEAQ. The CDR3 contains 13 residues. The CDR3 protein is CASSRDKTDTQYF. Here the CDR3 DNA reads TGTGCCAGCAGCAGGGACAAAACAGATACGCAGTATTTT.

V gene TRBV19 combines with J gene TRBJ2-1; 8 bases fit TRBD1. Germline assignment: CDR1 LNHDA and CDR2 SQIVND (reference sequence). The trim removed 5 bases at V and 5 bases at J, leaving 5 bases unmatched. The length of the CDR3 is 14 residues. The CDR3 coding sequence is TGTGCCAGTAGTTCCACAGGGGGTAACAATGAGCAGTTCTTC. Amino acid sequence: CASSSTGGNNEQFF.